This T cell receptor beta chain was obtained from a study of T cell changes during pregnancy in multiple sclerosis. The data were produced by immunoSEQ multiplex PCR, yet TCRdb's version contains in-frame clones alone and is incomplete. This table holds some 64,000 clones, over 80% found once. The CDR3 covers 12 residues. V lost 0 bases and J 6 bases, leaving 6 bases between the germline ends. The germline gives CDR1 SGHNT, CDR2 YYREEE (reference sequence). This TCR derives from a female donor in good health, enrolled as a control in a pregnancy study. The genes are TRBV5-4 and TRBJ1-2, with D hard to call. The source material was peripheral blood, sampled in the first trimester of pregnancy. For the CDR3, the DNA is TGTGCCAGCAGCTTGGATGTAAATGGCTACACCTTC. It encodes CASSLDVNGYTF. The full variable domain, with the rest looked up from reference TRBV5-4 and TRBJ1-2, is ETGVTQSPTHLIKTRGQQVTLRCSSQSGHNTVSWYQQALGQGPQFIFQYYREEENGRGNFPPRFSGLQFPNYSSELNVNALELDDSALYLCASSLDVNGYTFGSGTRLTVV.